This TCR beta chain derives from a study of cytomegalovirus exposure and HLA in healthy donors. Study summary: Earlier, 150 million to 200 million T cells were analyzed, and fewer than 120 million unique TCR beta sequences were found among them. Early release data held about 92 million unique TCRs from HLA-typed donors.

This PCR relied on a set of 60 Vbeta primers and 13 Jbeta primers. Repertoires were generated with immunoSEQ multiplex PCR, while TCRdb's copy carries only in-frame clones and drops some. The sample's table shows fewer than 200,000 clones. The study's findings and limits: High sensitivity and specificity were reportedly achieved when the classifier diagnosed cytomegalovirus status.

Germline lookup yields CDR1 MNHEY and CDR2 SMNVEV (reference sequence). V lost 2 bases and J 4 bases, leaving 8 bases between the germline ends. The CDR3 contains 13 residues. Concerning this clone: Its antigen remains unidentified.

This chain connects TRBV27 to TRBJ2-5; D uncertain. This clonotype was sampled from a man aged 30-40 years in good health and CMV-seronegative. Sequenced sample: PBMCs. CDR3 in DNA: TGTGCCAGCAGTTTAAGAACTTCAGAGACCCAGTACTTC. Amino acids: CASSLRTSETQYF.